This TCR beta chain was identified during a study of blood T cell repertoires in COVID-19. After removal of 3 bases from V and 8 bases from J, the junction contained 13 bases not matched to a gene. There are 16 residues in the CDR3. Germline values: CDR1 MDHEN, CDR2 SYDVKM. The table came from immunoSEQ multiplex PCR; TCRdb's copy has only in-frame clones and leaves some out. Among 200,000 to 250,000 clones listed, 65% to 85% were seen once. Sequences were obtained from peripheral blood. This sequence originates from a woman between 55 and 75 years old with acute or convalescent COVID-19. The rearrangement uses TRBV28 and TRBJ1-1; TRBD1 aligns across 9 bases. CDR3 bases: TGTGCCAGCAGTTTTCGAGGTCGGACAGGGGCGGCGGAAGCTTTCTTT. It yields the protein CASSFRGRTGAAEAFF.